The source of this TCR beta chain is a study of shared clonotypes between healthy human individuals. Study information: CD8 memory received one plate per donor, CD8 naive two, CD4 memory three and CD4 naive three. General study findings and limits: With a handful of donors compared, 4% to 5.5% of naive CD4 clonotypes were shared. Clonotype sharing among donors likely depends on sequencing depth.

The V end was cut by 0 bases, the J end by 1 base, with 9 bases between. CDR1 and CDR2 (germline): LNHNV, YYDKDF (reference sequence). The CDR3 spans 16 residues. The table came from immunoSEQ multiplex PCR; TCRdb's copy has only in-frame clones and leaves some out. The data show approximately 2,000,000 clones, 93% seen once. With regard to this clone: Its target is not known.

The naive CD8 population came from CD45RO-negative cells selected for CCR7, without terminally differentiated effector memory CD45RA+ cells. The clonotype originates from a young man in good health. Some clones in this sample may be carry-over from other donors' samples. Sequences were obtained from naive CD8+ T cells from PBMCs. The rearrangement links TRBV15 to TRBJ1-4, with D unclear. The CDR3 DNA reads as TGTGCCACCAGCAGAGATTTAGACATAACTAATGAAAAACTGTTTTTT. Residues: CATSRDLDITNEKLFF.